The rows below give T cell receptor beta chains drawn from one sample of a study of patients and donors after allogeneic stem cell transplantation. TCRdb used MiXCR to reprocess the RT-PCR reads, holding one entry per CDR3 protein. The sample lists about a million distinct CDR3 sequences, roughly 18% seen once, with 5% to 7.5% in the top ten. Sequenced sample: blood, either unsorted or a sorted T cell fraction (not recorded which). The origin of the receptors is a human donor who was either an allogeneic HSCT recipient or a stem cell or donor lymphocyte infusion donor (not recorded which). It is not recorded whose cells these are; they may come from a transplant donor. Each CDR3 is given without its conserved first and last residue.

>TRBV20-1
SAASGGKIETQY
>TRBV5-1
ASSLAQQGGTEAF
>TRBV20-1
SAADRDNYGYT
>TRBV28
ASRAQSPLEQY
>TRBV20-1
SARDRRGGTEAF
>TRBV24-1
ATSDGRPNTEAF
>TRBV20-1
SALGEAYEQY
>TRBV5-1
ASSLADSLETQY
>TRBV7-3
ASGLSGTGGRNEQF
>TRBV6-5
ASSYSISGLPLQETQY
>TRBV20-1
SATDRAGNQPQH
>TRBV20-1
SARALSYGYT
>TRBV9
ASSAQTGSNQPQH
>TRBV28
ASLIAQGGGHNEQF
>TRBV9
ASSVGGRNTEAF
>TRBV2
ASTLAGAGGELF
>TRBV5-1
ASSLGSGEGGYT
>TRBV12-3/TRBV12-4
ASSLGGGRAKYEQY
>TRBV30
AWTTSGGFQETQY
>TRBV7-9
ASSHRLDNSYNEQF
>TRBV7-9
ASGIPGLQETQY
>TRBV5-5
ASSLEDRRNQPQH
>TRBV5-1
ASSPEGGHGYT
>TRBV24-1
ATSPSHGTYQETQY
>TRBV6-4
ASSDPIGQGPSSNQPQH
>TRBV4-1
ASSQERDFGEKETQY
>TRBV7-2
ASSFNRGRGNEQF
>TRBV12-3/TRBV12-4
ASSANRVNTGELF
>TRBV20-1
SGLGTGNYEQY
>TRBV20-1
SARDPVSGRSEH
>TRBV12-3/TRBV12-4
ASRVGGNTIY
>TRBV19
ASSDRAVRRTEAF
>TRBV4-3
ASSQGTGGWEQY
>TRBV9
ASSPRDVSDTQY
>TRBV7-2
ASSYGGRESTDTQY
>TRBV20-1
SASSDRGLDTQY
>TRBV29-1
SVEKTGYEQY
>TRBV15
ATSRGERETQY
>TRBV28
ASIGGGLSSPLH
>TRBV18
ASSPQAPISTNYGYT
>TRBV25-1
ASSDWRGYT
>TRBV24-1
ATEDRAYNEQF
>TRBV29-1
SVEGFRADTEAF
>TRBV11-2
ASSFIGGLAGELF
>TRBV7-2
ASSPVWTGNQPQH
>TRBV6-1
ASTHPGTGVGNTIY
>TRBV20-1
SAIGIAEAF
>TRBV6-1
ASKAPGNGEQY